This is a list of T cell receptor beta chains from one sample in a study of radiotherapy plus CTLA-4 blockade in lung cancer. The protocol was immunoSEQ multiplex PCR, while the TCRdb copy is restricted to in-frame clones and leaves out a portion. Of about 97,000 clones in the sample, approximately 72% were seen once. Sequencing used peripheral blood, obtained from a patient treated with radiotherapy plus ipilimumab. The receptor set was obtained from a human donor with non-small cell lung cancer who had a partial response to radiotherapy plus ipilimumab. Some clones in this sample may be carry-over from other donors' samples. Both conserved end residues are part of each CDR3. A D gene is named only where the DNA matches it firmly. Expanded clones are given a class, and other clones once, few, many or no size at all.

d_call j_call clone_size v_call cdr3_aa cdr3_nt
TRBD2 TRBJ2-1 . TRBV5-6 CASRPLEREAGEQFF TGTGCCAGCAGACCTCTTGAGCGGGAGGCGGGTGAGCAGTTCTTC
. TRBJ1-1 . TRBV6-6 CASSYSSRGVTEAFF TGTGCCAGCAGTTACTCGAGCAGGGGAGTGACTGAAGCTTTCTTT
TRBD2 TRBJ2-1 . TRBV5-1 CASSLGIAGGPVIGEQFF TGCGCCAGCAGCTTGGGTATAGCGGGGGGGCCGGTCATCGGTGAGCAGTTCTTC
TRBD2 TRBJ2-1 once TRBV28 CASSSSGRAHEQFF TGTGCCAGCAGTTCCAGCGGGAGGGCCCACGAGCAGTTCTTC
. TRBJ2-5 . TRBV11-3 CASSRGTGPQETQYF TGTGCCAGCAGCCGAGGGACTGGTCCCCAAGAGACCCAGTACTTC
TRBD1 TRBJ1-6 once TRBV6-5 CASRQGTSPLHF TGTGCCAGTAGACAGGGAACCTCACCCCTCCACTTT
. TRBJ1-2 . TRBV15 CATSRDQISNYGYTF TGTGCCACCAGCAGAGATCAGATCTCTAACTATGGCTACACCTTC
. TRBJ2-3 . TRBV10-3 CAISGTSTSTDTQYF TGTGCCATCAGTGGAACTAGCACTAGCACAGATACGCAGTATTTT
. TRBJ2-7 . TRBV1 CTSSQDGLAAAYEQYF TGCACCAGCAGCCAAGATGGTCTAGCGGCGGCCTACGAGCAGTACTTC
. TRBJ2-5 once TRBV9 CASSPSGQSRQETQYF TGTGCCAGCAGCCCTTCAGGACAGTCTAGACAAGAGACCCAGTACTTC
TRBD2 TRBJ2-5 . TRBV10-3 CASGLAGVQETQYF TGTGCCTCGGGACTAGCGGGGGTCCAAGAGACCCAGTACTTC
TRBD2 TRBJ2-4 once TRBV7-2 CTSSLESRGGENIQYF TGTACCAGCAGCTTAGAATCGCGGGGGGGCGAAAACATTCAGTACTTC
. TRBJ2-5 . TRBV30 CAWSEGHYQETQYF TGTGCCTGGAGCGAAGGACACTACCAAGAGACCCAGTACTTC
TRBD1 TRBJ2-7 few TRBV10-2 CASSEGTGFFFYEQYF TGCGCCAGCAGTGAGGGGACAGGGTTTTTCTTTTACGAGCAGTACTTC
. TRBJ2-3 few TRBV14 CASSQGLPPYTQYF TGTGCCAGCAGCCAAGGGCTTCCACCGTATACGCAGTATTTT
. TRBJ1-2 . TRBV19 CASSIRGSGGYTF TGTGCCAGTAGTATTCGGGGATCGGGTGGCTACACCTTC
. TRBJ2-5 . TRBV30 CAWTGKETQYF TGTGCCTGGACGGGGAAAGAGACCCAGTACTTC
. TRBJ1-3 . TRBV30 CAWSVLSGNTIYF TGTGCCTGGAGTGTATTATCTGGAAACACCATATATTTT
TRBD1 TRBJ1-5 . TRBV2 CASSRQGLNQPQHF TGTGCCAGCAGCCGACAGGGCCTCAATCAGCCCCAGCATTTT
. TRBJ2-7 . TRBV6-6 CASSYSESSAREQYF TGTGCCAGCAGTTACTCGGAGTCTAGCGCCCGCGAGCAGTACTTC
. TRBJ1-2 . TRBV27 CASSLWGVGGYTF TGTGCCAGCAGTTTATGGGGCGTCGGAGGCTACACCTTC
. TRBJ2-1 . TRBV11-3 CASSLDLTGRHNEQFF TGTGCCAGCAGCTTAGATCTAACTGGGAGACACAATGAGCAGTTCTTC
TRBD1 TRBJ2-7 . TRBV5-8 CASSNPTGAYEQYF TGTGCCAGCAGCAACCCGACAGGGGCCTACGAGCAGTACTTC
. TRBJ2-7 . TRBV7-2 CASSLEIQGSSYEQYF TGTGCCAGCAGCTTAGAAATTCAGGGTAGCTCCTACGAGCAGTACTTC
. TRBJ1-5 . TRBV7-9 CASSLPNQPQHF TGTGCCAGCAGTTTACCAAATCAGCCCCAGCATTTT
. TRBJ2-4 few TRBV29-1 CSVERLGGISKNIQYF TGCAGCGTTGAAAGACTCGGCGGGATTTCCAAAAACATTCAGTACTTC
TRBD2 TRBJ2-1 . TRBV18 CASSSRGDSYNEQFF TGTGCCAGCTCATCACGGGGGGACTCCTACAATGAGCAGTTCTTC
. TRBJ2-5 . TRBV1 CTSSQALWRGGSETQYF TGCACCAGCAGCCAAGCTCTCTGGCGGGGGGGCAGTGAGACCCAGTACTTC
TRBD1 TRBJ1-1 . TRBV27 CASSRNRLTGNLNTEAFF TGTGCCAGCAGCCGAAATCGGTTGACAGGGAACTTGAACACTGAAGCTTTCTTT
. TRBJ2-2 . TRBV30 CAWSEAGFAGLAANTGELFF TGTGCCTGGAGTGAAGCCGGGTTCGCGGGACTGGCCGCGAACACCGGGGAGCTGTTTTTT
. TRBJ2-7 . TRBV11-2 CASSRWGQSGYEQYF TGTGCCAGCAGCCGATGGGGGCAGAGCGGCTACGAGCAGTACTTC
. TRBJ1-6 . TRBV6-1 CASSERDTGNSPLHF TGTGCCAGCAGTGAAAGGGATACAGGGAATTCACCCCTCCACTTT
. TRBJ1-6 . TRBV7-2 CASSLRNSPLHF TGTGCCAGCAGCTTGCGGAATTCACCCCTCCACTTT
. TRBJ1-3 . TRBV7-2 CASSSGGNRNTIYF TGTGCCAGCAGCTCCGGGGGTAACAGAAACACCATATATTTT
. TRBJ2-7 . TRBV5-1 CASTQAGGLSYEQYF TGCGCCAGCACCCAAGCGGGCGGACTTTCCTACGAGCAGTACTTC
. TRBJ2-5 . TRBV19 CASSMTDRQETQYF TGTGCCAGTAGTATGACGGACAGACAAGAGACCCAGTACTTC
. TRBJ2-7 . TRBV28 CASSFYGSSYEQYF TGTGCCAGCAGTTTTTACGGGTCGTCGTACGAGCAGTACTTC
. TRBJ2-3 few TRBV30 CAWSESEITDTQYF TGTGCCTGGAGTGAATCGGAGATCACAGATACGCAGTATTTT
TRBD2 TRBJ2-3 . TRBV4-3 CASSQDLVAGGRVDTQYF TGCGCCAGCAGCCAAGATCTCGTTGCGGGGGGGCGGGTAGATACGCAGTATTTT
. TRBJ1-2 many TRBV5-6 CASSQDWEGYTF TGTGCCAGCAGCCAGGACTGGGAGGGCTACACCTTC
. TRBJ2-5 . TRBV28 CASSQQGSETQYF TGTGCCAGCAGTCAGCAGGGATCCGAGACCCAGTACTTC
TRBD1 TRBJ2-7 once TRBV5-4 CASSADRVSSYEQYF TGTGCCAGCAGCGCGGACAGGGTTAGCTCCTACGAGCAGTACTTC